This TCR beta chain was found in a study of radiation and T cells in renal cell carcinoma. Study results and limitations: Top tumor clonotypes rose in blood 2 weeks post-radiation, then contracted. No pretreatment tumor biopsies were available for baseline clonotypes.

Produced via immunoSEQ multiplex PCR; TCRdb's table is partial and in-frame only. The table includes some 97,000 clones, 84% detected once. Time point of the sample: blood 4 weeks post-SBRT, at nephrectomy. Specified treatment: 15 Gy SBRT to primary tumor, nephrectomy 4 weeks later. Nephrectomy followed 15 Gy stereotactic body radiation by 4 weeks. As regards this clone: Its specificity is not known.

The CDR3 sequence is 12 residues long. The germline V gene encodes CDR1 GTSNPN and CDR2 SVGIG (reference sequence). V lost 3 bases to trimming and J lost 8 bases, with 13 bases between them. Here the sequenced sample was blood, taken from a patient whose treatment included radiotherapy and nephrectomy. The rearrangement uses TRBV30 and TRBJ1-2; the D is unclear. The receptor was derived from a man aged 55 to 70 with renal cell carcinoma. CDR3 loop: CAWSRQAGGYTF. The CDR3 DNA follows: TGTGCCTGGAGCAGGCAGGCGGGGGGCTACACCTTC.